These 2 T cell receptor beta chains originate from one sample sequenced in a study of PD-L1 blockade in urothelial cancer. Using immunoSEQ multiplex PCR, the repertoire was profiled, and TCRdb retains in-frame clones only, with some absent. The table lists nearly 45,000 clones, approximately 90% of them singletons. Regarding time point: pretreatment peripheral blood. Source: PBMCs, taken around atezolizumab (anti-PD-L1) treatment. All receptors come from a donor over 35 with urothelial cancer.

V is TRBV7-2 and J is TRBJ2-7; maybe TRBD2 (6 bases). Trimming removed 4 bases from V and 2 bases from J, with 9 bases in between. CDR1 and CDR2 (germline): SGHTA, FQGNSA. The CDR3 is 13 amino acids. CDR3 nucleotide sequence: TGTGCCAGCAGCTGGGGACTCCCCTACGAGCAGTACTTC. This encodes CASSWGLPYEQYF.

The gene calls are TRBV6-5 and TRBJ2-5; TRBD1 aligns across 7 bases. The germline gives CDR1 MNHEY, CDR2 SVGAGI. The CDR3 has 14 residues. V dropped 5 bases and J dropped 5; count of bases not matched to a gene: 8. CDR3 sequence reads: CASSQRQGWETQYF. In nucleotides, the CDR3 is TGTGCCAGCAGTCAGCGACAGGGTTGGGAGACCCAGTACTTC.